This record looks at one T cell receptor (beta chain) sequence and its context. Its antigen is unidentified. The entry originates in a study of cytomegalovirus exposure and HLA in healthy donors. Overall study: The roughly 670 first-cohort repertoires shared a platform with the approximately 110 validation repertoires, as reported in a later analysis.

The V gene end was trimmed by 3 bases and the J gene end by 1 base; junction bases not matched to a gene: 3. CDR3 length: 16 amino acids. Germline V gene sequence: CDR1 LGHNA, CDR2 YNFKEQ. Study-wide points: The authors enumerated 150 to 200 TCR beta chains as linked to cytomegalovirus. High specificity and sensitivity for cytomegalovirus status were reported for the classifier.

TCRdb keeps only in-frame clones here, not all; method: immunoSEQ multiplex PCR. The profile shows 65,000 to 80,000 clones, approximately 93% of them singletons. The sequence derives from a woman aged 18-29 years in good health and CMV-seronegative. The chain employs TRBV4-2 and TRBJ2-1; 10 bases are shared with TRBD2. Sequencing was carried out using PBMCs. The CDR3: CASSHWTSGSYNEQFF. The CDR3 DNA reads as TGTGCCAGCAGCCACTGGACTAGCGGATCCTACAATGAGCAGTTCTTC.